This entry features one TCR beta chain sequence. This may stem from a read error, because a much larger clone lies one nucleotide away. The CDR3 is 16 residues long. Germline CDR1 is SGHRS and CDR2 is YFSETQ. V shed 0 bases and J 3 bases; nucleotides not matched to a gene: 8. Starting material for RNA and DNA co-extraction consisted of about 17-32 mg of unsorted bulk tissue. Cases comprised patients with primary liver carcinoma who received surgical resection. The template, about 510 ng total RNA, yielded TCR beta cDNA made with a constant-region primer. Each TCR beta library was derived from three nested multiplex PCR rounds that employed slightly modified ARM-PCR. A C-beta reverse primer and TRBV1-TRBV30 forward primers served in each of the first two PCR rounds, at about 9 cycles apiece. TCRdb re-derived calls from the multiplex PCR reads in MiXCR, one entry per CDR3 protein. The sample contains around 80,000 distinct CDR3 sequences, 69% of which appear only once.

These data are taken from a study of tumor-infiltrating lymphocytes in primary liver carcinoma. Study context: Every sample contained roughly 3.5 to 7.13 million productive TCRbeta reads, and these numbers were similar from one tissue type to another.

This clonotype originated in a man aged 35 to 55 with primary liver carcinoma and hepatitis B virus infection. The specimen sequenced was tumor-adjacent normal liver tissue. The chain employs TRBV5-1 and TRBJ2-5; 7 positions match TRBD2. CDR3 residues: CASSLEASGLKETQYF. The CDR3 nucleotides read TGCGCCAGCAGCTTGGAGGCTAGCGGTCTTAAAGAGACCCAGTACTTC.